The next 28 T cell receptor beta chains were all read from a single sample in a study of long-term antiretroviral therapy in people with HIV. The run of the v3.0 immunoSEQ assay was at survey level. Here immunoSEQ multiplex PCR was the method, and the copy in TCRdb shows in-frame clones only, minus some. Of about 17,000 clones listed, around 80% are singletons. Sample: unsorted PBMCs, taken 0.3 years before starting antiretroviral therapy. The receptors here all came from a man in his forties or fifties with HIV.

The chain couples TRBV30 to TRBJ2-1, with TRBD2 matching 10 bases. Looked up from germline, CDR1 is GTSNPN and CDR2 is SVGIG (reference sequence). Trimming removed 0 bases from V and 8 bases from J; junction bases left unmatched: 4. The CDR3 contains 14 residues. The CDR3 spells CAWSVGLAGDEQFF. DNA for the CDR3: TGTGCCTGGAGTGTAGGCCTAGCGGGAGATGAGCAGTTCTTC.

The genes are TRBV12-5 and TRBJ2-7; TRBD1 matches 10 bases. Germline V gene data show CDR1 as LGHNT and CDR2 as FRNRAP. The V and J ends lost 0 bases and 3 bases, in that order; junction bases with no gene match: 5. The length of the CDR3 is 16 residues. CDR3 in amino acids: CASGLVLGQGIYEQYF. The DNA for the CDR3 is TGTGCTAGTGGTTTGGTACTGGGACAGGGGATCTACGAGCAGTACTTC.

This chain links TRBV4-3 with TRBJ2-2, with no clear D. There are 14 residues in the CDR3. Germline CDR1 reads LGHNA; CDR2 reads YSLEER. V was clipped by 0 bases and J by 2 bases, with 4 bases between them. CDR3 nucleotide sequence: TGCGCCAGCAGCCAAGACACTAACACCGGGGAGCTGTTTTTT. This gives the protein CASSQDTNTGELFF.

CDR3 sequence reads: CASSIGVFSNQPQHF. CDR3 nucleotide sequence: TGTGCCAGTAGTATAGGGGTGTTTAGCAATCAGCCCCAGCATTTT. The V gene is TRBV19, the J gene TRBJ1-5, with unresolved D. This CDR3 is 15 amino acids long. V lost 1 base to trimming and J lost 0 bases, with 7 bases between them. The germline V gene has CDR1 LNHDA and CDR2 SQIVND (reference sequence).

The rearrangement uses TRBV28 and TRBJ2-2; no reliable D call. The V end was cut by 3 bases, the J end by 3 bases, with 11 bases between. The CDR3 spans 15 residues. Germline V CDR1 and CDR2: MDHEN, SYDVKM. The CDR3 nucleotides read TGTGCCAGCAGTTTGATTACAGCTTACACCGGGGAGCTGTTTTTT. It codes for CASSLITAYTGELFF.

For the CDR3, the DNA is TGTGCCAGCAGCTACGAGACAGGGGGCTATCAGCCCCAGCATTTT. It specifies CASSYETGGYQPQHF. The V and J genes are TRBV7-2 and TRBJ1-5, with 10 bases aligning to TRBD1. After removal of 4 bases from V and 5 bases from J, the junction contained 5 bases not matched to a gene. This CDR3 is built from 15 residues. Germline V gene data show CDR1 as SGHTA and CDR2 as FQGNSA.

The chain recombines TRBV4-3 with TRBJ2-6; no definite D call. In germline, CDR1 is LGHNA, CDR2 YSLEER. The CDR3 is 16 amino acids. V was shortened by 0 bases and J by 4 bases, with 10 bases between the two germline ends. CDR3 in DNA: TGCGCCAGCAGCCAAGATCGGTCCACAGGGGCCAACGTCCTGACTTTC. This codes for CASSQDRSTGANVLTF.

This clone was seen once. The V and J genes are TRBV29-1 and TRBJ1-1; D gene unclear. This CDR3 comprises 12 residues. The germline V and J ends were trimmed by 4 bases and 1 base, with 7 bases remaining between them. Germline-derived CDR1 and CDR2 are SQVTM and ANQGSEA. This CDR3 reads CSVGPPNTEAFF. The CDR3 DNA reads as TGCAGCGTTGGCCCGCCGAACACTGAAGCTTTCTTT. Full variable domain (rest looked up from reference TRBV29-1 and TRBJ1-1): SAVISQKPSRDICQRGTSLTIQCQVDSQVTMMFWYRQQPGQSLTLIATANQGSEATYESGFVIDKFPISRPNLTFSTLTVSNMSPEDSSIYLCSVGPPNTEAFFGQGTRLTVV.

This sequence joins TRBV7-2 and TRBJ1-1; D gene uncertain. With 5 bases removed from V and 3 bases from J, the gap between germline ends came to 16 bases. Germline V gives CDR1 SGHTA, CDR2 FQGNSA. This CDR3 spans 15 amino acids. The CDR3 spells CASSPQLGADTEAFF. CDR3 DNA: TGTGCCAGCAGCCCCCAGCTGGGTGCGGACACTGAAGCTTTCTTT.

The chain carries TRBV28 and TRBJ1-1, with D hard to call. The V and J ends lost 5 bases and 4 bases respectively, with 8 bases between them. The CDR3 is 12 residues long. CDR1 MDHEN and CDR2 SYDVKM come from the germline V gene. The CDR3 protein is CASSRMSTEAFF. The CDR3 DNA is TGTGCCAGCAGTAGAATGTCCACTGAAGCTTTCTTT.

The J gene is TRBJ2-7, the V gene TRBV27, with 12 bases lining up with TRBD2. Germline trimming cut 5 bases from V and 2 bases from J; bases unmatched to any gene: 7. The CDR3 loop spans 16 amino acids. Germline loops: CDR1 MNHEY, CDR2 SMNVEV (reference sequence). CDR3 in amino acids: CASSKGLAGRPYEQYF. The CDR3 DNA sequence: TGTGCCAGCAGTAAAGGACTAGCGGGACGACCCTACGAGCAGTACTTC.

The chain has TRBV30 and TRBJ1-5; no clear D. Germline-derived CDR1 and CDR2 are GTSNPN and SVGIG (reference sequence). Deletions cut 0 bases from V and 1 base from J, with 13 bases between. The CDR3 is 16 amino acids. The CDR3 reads CAWSVHQVGSNQPQHF. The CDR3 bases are TGTGCCTGGAGTGTACACCAGGTAGGAAGCAATCAGCCCCAGCATTTT. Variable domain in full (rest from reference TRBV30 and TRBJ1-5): SQTIHQWPATLVQPVGSPLSLECTVEGTSNPNLYWYRQAAGRGLQLLFYSVGIGQISSEVPQNLSASRPQDRQFILSSKKLLLSDSGFYLCAWSVHQVGSNQPQHFGDGTRLSIL.

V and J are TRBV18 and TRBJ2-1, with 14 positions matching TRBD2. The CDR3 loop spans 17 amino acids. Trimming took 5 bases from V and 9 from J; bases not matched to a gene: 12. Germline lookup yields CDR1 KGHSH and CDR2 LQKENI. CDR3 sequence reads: CASSSAKGLAGVREQFF. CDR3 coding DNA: TGTGCCAGCTCAAGCGCCAAGGGACTAGCGGGAGTACGTGAGCAGTTCTTC.

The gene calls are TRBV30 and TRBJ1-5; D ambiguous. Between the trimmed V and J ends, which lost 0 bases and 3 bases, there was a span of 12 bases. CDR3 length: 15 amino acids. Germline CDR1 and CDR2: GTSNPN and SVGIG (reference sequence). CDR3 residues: CAWSVPWQFNQPQHF. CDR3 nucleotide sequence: TGTGCCTGGAGTGTACCATGGCAGTTCAATCAGCCCCAGCATTTT.

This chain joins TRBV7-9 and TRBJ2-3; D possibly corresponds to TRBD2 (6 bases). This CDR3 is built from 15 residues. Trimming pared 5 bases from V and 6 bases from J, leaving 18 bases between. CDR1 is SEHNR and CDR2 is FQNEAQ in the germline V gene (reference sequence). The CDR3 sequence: CASSKGLSGSDTQYF. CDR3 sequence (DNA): TGTGCCAGCAGCAAGGGACTTTCTGGATCGGATACGCAGTATTTT.

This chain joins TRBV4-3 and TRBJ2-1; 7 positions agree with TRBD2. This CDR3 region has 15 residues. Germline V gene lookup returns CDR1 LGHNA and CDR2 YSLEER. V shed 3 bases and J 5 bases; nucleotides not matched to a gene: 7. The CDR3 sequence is CASSHPWEGNNEQFF. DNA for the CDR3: TGCGCCAGCAGCCACCCTTGGGAGGGTAACAATGAGCAGTTCTTC.

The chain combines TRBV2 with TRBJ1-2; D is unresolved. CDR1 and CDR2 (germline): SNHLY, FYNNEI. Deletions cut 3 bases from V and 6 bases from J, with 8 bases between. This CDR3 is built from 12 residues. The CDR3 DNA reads TGTGCCAGCAGTGAGGTCGGGCATGGCTACACCTTC. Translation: CASSEVGHGYTF.

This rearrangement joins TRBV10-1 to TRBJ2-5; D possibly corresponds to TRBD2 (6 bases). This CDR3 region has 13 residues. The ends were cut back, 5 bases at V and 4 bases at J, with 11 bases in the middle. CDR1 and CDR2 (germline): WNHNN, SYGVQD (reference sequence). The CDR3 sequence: CASSPSGVETQYF. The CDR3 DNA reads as TGCGCCAGCAGTCCCTCGGGGGTAGAGACCCAGTACTTC.

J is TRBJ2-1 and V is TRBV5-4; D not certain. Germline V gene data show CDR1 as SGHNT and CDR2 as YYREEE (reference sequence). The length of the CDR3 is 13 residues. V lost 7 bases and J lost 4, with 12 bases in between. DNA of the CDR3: TGTGCCAGCGGTAGGGATTTATACAATGAGCAGTTCTTC. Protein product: CASGRDLYNEQFF.

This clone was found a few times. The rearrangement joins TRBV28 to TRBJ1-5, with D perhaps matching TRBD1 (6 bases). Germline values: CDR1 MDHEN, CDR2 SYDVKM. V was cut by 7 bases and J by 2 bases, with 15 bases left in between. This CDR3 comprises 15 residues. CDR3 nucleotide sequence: TGTGCCAGCACCCCATGGGGGCAGGGCAATCAGCCCCAGCATTTT. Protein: CASTPWGQGNQPQHF. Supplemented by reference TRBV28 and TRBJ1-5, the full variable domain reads DVKVTQSSRYLVKRTGEKVFLECVQDMDHENMFWYRQDPGLGLRLIYFSYDVKMKEKGDIPEGYSVSREKKERFSLILESASTNQTSMYLCASTPWGQGNQPQHFGDGTRLSIL.

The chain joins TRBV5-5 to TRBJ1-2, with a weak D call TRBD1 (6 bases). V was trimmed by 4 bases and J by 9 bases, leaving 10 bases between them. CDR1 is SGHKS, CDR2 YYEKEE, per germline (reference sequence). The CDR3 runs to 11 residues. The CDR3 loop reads CASSLGDSYTF. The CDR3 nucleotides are TGTGCCAGCAGCCTTGGGGACAGCTACACCTTC.

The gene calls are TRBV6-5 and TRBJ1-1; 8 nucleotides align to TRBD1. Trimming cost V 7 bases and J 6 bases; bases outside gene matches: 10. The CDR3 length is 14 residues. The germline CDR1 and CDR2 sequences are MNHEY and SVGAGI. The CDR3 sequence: CASNDRGEFAEAFF. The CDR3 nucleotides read TGTGCCAGCAACGACAGGGGCGAGTTCGCTGAAGCTTTCTTT.

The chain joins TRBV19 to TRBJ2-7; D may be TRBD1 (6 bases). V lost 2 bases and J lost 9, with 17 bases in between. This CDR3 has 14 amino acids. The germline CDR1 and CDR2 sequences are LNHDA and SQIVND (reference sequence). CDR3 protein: CASSIPGQTVGQYF. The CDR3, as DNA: TGTGCCAGTAGTATACCCGGACAGACCGTAGGGCAGTACTTC.

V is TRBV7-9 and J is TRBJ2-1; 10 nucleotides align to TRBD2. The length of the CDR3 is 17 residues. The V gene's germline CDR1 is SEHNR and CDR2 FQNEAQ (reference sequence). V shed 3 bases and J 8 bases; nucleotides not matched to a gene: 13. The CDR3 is CASSLGQGLAETDEQFF. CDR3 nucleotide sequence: TGTGCCAGCAGCTTGGGTCAAGGACTAGCGGAAACGGATGAGCAGTTCTTC.

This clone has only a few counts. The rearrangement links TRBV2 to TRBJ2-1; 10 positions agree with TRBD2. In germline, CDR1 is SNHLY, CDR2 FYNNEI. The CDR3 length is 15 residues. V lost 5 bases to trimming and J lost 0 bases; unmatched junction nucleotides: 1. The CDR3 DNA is TGTGCCAGCAGTCTAGCGGGGGCCTCCTACAATGAGCAGTTCTTC. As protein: CASSLAGASYNEQFF.

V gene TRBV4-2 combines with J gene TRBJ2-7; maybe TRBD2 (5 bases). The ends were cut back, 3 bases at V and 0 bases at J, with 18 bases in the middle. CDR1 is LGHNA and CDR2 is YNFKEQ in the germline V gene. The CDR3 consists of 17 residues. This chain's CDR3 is CASSQALASSSSYEQYF. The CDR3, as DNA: TGTGCCAGCAGCCAGGCCTTAGCGTCGTCGAGCTCCTACGAGCAGTACTTC.

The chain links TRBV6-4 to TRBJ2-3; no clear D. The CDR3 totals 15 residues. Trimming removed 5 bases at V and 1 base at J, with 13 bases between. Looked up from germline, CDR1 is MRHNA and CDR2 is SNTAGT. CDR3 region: CASSPASEGTDTQYF. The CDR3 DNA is TGTGCCAGCAGTCCCGCTAGTGAGGGCACAGATACGCAGTATTTT.

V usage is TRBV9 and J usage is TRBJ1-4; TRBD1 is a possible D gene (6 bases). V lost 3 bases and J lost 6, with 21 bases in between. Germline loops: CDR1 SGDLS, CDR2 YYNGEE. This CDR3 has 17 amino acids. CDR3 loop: CASSGGHPSSGHEKLFF. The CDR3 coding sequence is TGTGCCAGCAGCGGGGGACATCCGAGCTCGGGGCATGAAAAACTGTTTTTT.